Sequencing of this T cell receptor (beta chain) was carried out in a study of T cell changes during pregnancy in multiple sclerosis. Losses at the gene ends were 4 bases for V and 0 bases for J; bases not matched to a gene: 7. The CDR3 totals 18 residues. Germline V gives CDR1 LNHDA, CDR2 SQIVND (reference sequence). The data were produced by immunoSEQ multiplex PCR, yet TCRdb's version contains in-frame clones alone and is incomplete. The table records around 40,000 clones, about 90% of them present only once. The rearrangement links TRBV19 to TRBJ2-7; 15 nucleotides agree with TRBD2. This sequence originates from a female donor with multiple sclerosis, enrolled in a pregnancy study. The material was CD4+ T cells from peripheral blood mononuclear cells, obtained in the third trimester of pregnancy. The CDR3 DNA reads TGTGCCAGTAGTACGGGACTAGCGGGAGGCCGTCTCTCCTACGAGCAGTACTTC. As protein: CASSTGLAGGRLSYEQYF.